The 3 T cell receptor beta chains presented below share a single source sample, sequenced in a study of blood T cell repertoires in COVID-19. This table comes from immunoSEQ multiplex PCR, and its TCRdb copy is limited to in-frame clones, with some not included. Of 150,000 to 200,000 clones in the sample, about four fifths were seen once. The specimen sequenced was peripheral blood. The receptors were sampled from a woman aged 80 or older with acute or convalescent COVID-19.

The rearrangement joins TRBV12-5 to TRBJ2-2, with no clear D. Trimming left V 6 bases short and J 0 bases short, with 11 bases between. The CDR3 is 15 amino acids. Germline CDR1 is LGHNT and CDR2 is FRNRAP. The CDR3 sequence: CASGINMPNTGELFF. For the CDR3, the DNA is TGTGCTAGTGGGATAAACATGCCGAACACCGGGGAGCTGTTTTTT.

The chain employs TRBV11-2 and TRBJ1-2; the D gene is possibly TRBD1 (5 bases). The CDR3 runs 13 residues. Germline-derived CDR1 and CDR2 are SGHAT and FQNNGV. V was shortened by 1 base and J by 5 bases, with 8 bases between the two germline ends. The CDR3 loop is CASSLAGEYGYTF. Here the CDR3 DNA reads TGTGCCAGCAGCTTAGCGGGGGAATATGGCTACACCTTC. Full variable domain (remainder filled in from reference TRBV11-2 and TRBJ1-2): EAGVAQSPRYKIIEKRQSVAFWCNPISGHATLYWYQQILGQGPKLLIQFQNNGVVDDSQLPKDRFSAERLKGVDSTLKIQPAKLEDSAVYLCASSLAGEYGYTFGSGTRLTVV.

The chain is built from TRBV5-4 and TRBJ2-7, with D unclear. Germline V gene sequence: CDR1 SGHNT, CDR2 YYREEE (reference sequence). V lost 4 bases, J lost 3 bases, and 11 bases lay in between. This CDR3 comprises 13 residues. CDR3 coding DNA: TGTGCCAGCAGCCCTCAATTGAGCTACGAGCAGTACTTC. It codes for CASSPQLSYEQYF. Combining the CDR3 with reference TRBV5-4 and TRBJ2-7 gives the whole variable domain ETGVTQSPTHLIKTRGQQVTLRCSSQSGHNTVSWYQQALGQGPQFIFQYYREEENGRGNFPPRFSGLQFPNYSSELNVNALELDDSALYLCASSPQLSYEQYFGPGTRLTVT.